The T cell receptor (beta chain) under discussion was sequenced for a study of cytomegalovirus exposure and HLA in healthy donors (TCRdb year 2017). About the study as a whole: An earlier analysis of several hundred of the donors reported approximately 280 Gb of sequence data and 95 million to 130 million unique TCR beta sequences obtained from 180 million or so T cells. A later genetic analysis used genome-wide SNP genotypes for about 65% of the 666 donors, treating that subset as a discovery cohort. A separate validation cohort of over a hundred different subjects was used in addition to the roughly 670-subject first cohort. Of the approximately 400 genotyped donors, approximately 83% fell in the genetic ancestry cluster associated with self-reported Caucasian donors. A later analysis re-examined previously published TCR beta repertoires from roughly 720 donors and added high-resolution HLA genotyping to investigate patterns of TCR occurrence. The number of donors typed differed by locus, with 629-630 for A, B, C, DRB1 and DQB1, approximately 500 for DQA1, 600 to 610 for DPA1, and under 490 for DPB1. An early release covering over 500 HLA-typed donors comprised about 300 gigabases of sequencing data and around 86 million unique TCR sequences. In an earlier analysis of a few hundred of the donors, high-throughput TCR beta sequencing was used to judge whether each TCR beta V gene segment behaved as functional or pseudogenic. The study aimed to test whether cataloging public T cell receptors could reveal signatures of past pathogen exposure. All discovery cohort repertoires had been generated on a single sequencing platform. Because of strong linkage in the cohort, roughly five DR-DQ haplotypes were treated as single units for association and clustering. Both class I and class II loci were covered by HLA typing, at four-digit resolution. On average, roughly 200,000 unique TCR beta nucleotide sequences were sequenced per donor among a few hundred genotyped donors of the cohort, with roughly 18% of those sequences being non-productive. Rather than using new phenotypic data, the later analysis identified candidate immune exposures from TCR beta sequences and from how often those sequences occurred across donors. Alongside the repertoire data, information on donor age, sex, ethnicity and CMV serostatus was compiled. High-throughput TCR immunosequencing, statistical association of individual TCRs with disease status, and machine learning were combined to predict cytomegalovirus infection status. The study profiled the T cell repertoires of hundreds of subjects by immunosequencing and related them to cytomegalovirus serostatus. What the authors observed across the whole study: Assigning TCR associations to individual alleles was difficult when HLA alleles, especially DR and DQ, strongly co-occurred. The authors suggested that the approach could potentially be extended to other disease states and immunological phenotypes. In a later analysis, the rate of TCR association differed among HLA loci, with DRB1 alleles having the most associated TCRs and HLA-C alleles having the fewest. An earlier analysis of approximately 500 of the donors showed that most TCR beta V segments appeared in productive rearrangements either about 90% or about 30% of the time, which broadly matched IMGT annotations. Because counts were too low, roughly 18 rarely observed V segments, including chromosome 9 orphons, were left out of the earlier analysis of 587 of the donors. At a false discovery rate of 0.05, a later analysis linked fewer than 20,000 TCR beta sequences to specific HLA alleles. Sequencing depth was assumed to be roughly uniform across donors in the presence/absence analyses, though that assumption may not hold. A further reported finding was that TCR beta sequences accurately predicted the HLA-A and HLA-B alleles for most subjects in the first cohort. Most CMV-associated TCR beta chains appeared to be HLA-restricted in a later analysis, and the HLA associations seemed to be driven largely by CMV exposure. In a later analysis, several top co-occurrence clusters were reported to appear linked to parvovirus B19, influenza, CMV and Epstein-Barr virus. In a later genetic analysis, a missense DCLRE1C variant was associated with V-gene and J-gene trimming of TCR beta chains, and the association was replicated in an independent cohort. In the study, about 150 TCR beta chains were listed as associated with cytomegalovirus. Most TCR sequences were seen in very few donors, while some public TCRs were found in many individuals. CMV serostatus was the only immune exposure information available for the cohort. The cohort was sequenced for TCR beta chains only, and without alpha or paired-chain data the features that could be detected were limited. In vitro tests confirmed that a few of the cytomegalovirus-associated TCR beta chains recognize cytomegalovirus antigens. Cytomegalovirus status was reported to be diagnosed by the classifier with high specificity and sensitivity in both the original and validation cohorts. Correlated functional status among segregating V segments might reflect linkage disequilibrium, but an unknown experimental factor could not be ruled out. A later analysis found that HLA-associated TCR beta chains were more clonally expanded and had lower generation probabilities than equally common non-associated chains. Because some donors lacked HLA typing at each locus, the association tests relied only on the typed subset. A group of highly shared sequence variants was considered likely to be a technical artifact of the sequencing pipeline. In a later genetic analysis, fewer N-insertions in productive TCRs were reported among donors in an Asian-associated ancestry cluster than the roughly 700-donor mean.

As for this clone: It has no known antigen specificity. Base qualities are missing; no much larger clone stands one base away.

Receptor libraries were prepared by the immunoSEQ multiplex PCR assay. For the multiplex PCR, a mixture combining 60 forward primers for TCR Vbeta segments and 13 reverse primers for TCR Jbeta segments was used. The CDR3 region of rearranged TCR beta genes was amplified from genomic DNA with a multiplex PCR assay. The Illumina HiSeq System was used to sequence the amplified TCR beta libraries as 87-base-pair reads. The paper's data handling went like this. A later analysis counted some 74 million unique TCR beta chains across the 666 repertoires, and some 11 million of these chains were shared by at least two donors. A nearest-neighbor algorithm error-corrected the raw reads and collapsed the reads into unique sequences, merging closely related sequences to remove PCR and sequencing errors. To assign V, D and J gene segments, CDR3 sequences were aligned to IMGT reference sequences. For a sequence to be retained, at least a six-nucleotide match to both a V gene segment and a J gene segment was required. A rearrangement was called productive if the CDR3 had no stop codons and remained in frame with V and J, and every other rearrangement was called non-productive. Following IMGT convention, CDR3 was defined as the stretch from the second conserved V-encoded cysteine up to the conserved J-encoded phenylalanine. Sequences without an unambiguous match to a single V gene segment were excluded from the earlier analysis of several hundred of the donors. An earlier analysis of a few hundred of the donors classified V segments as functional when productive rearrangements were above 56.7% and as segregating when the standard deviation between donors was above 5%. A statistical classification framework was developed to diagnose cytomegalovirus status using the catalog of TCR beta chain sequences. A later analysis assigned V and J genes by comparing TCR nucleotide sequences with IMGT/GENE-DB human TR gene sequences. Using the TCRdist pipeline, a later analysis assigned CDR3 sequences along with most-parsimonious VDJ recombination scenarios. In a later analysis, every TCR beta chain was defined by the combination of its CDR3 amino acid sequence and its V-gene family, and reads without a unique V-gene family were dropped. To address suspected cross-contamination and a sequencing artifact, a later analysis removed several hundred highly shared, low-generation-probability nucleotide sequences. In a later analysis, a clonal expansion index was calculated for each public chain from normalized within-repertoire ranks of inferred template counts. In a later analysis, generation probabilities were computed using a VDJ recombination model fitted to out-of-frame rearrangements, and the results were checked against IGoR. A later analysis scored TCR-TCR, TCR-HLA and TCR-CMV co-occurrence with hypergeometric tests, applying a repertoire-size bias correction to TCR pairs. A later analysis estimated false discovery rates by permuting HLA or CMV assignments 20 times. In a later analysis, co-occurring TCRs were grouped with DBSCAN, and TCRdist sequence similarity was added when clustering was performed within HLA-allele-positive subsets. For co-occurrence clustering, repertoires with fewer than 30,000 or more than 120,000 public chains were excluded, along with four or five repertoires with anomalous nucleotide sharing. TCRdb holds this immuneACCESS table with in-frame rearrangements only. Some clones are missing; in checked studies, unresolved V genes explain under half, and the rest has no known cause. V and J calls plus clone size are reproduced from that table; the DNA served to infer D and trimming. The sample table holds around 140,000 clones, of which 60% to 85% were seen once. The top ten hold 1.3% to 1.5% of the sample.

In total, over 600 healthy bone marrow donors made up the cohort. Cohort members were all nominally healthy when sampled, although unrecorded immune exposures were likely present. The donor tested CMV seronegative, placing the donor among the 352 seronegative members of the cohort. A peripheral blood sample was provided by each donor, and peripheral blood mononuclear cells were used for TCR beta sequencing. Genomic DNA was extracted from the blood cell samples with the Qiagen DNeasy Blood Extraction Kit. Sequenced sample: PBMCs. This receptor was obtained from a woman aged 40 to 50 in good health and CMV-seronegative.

The DNA reads as follows: TGCGCCAGCAGCTTGGACAGGGGTGAAAAACTGTTTTTT. It encodes CASSLDRGEKLFF. The chain links TRBV5-1 with TRBJ1-4; 7 central nucleotides agree with TRBD1. Trimming takes 0 bases off V and 7 bases off J; junction bases not matched to a gene: 0. From cysteine to phenylalanine, the CDR3 is 13 amino acids long. Kept here is only the CDR3 DNA, which spans 39 bases and is read in frame from base 1. The germline V gene sets CDR1 to SGHRS and CDR2 to YFSETQ.